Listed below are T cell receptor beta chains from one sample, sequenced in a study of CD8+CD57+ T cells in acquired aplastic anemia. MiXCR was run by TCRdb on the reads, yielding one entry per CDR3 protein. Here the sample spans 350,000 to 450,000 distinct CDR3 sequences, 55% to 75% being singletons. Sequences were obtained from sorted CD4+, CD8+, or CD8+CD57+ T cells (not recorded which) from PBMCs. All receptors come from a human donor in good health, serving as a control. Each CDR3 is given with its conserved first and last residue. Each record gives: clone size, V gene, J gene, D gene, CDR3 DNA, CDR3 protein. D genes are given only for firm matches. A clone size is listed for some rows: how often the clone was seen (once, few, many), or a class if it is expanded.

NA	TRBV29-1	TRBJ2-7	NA	TGCAGCGTCATGGTTGTGGGGAGCGGCGAGCAGTACTTC	CSVMVVGSGEQYF
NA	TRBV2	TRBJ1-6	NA	TGTGCCAGTAGAGACAGGCAACTAAGTGGCCTCCACTTT	CASRDRQLSGLHF
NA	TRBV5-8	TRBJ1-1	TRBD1	TGTGCCAGCAGTGAAGCAGGGGGTAAAGCTTTCTTT	CASSEAGGKAFF
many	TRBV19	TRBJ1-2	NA	TGTGCCAGTAGAGAACAGGGCAACTATGGCTACACCTTC	CASREQGNYGYTF
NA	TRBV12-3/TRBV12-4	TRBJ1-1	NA	TGTGCCAGCAGATTTTGGAAAGTGAACACTGAAGCTTTCTTT	CASRFWKVNTEAFF
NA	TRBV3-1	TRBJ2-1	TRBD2	TGTGCCAGCAGCCTCGGACTAGCGGGACTCCCCTACAATGAGCAGTTCTTC	CASSLGLAGLPYNEQFF
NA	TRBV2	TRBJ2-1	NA	TGTGCCAGCAGTGTAGGGGGTTATGGGCAGTTCTTC	CASSVGGYGQFF
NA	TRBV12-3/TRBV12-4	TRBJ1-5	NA	TGTGCCAGCAGAAGGGGGGGGACGGGCAATCAGCCCCAGCATTTT	CASRRGGTGNQPQHF
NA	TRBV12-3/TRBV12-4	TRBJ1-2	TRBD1	TGTGCCAGCAGGCCGCCCCGGACAGGGCTTGGCTACACCTTC	CASRPPRTGLGYTF
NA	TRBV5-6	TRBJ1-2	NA	TGTGCCAGCAGTCTGGACCGGAGAAGGCGCTACACCTTC	CASSLDRRRRYTF
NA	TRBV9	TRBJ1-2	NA	TGTGCCAGCAGCGGCCCCCCTACAGGGATCTATGGCTACACCTTC	CASSGPPTGIYGYTF
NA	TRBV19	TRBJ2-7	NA	TGTGCCAGTAGTATAGATCGGCCAGGGCCCTACGAGCAGTACTTC	CASSIDRPGPYEQYF
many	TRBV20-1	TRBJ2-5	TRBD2	TGCAGTGCTAAGACTAGCGGGGCTCGGGGGACCCAGTACTTC	CSAKTSGARGTQYF
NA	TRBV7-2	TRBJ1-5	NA	TGTGCCAGCAGACCCATAGTGGCTGGGAATCAGCCCTTTCATTTT	CASRPIVAGNQPFHF
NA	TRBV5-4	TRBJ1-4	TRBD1	TGTGCCAGCAGCTCCGGACAGGGTAGAGAAAAACTGTTTTTT	CASSSGQGREKLFF
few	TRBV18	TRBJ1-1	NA	TGTGCCAGCTCACCACTGGCCGGGGTAGTCGCTGAAGCTTTCTTT	CASSPLAGVVAEAFF
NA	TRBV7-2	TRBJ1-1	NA	TGTGCCAGCAGCCGATGGGGACCCGATAATGAGTACTTT	CASSRWGPDNEYF
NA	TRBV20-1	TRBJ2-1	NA	TGCAGTGCTATGCCAGGAGGAAGCGCCGAATACAATGAGCAGTTCTTC	CSAMPGGSAEYNEQFF
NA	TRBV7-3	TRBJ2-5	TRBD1	TGTGCCAGCAGCCGGACGGGGACAGGGAAATTTGAGACCCAGTACTTC	CASSRTGTGKFETQYF
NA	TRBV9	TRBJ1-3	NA	TGTGCCAGCAGCGATGAGGGTAAAGCGTCCTCCGAGTCTGGAAACACCATATATTTT	CASSDEGKASSESGNTIYF
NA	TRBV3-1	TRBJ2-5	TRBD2	TGTGCCAGCAGCCCCGCCCTAGCGGGGGGCCGGGAGACCCAGTACTTC	CASSPALAGGRETQYF
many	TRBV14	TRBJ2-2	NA	TGTGCCAGCAGCCAAGATTTAGGCAGGCTGCAGCTGTTTTTT	CASSQDLGRLQLFF
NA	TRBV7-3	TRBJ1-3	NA	TGTGCCAGCAGCGGGGACGGAAACACCGTATATTTC	CASSGDGNTVYF
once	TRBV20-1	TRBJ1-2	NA	TGCAGTGCTAGTGGCTTCGGGGACACCGATGGCTACACCTTC	CSASGFGDTDGYTF
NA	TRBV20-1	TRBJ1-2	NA	TGCAGTGCCCGCCACGCAGGAGGAGATGGCTACACCTTC	CSARHAGGDGYTF
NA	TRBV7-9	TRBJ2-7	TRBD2	TGTGCCAGCAGCTCGACTAGCGGGGGGACCTACGAGCAGTACTTC	CASSSTSGGTYEQYF
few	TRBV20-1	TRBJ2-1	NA	TGCAGTGCTACGTCCGGCGGAATAGAGCAGTTCTTC	CSATSGGIEQFF
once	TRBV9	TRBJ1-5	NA	TGTGCCAGCAGCTTAGGACGATCAAGTACCCCCCAGCATTTT	CASSLGRSSTPQHF
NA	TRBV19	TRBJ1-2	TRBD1	TGTGCCAGTACTGATTCGACAGGGGGCTACACCTTC	CASTDSTGGYTF
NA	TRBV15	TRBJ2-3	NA	TGTGCCAGCAGCCGTTCTAGAGAAGGCGCAGATACGCAGTATTTT	CASSRSREGADTQYF
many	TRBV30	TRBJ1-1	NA	TGTGCCTGGTCTAGGGGGTGGGTGAACACTGAAGCTTTCTTT	CAWSRGWVNTEAFF
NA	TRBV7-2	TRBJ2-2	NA	TGTGCCAGCAGCCCTATTAACACCGGGGAGCTGTTTTTT	CASSPINTGELFF
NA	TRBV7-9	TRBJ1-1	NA	TGTGCCAGCAGCTTAGAGTCCTTAAGCTCCTACGAGCAGTTCTTT	CASSLESLSSYEQFF
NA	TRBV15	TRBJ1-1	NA	NA	CTSVREPIPHGTEAFF
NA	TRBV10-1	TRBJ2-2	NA	TGCGCCAGCAGTACCGGGGCAGCGTCGACCGGGGAACTGTTTTTT	CASSTGAASTGELFF
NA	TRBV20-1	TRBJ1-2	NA	TGCAGCGCTGCCGGGGCAGGGTATGGCTATGGCTACACCTTC	CSAAGAGYGYGYTF
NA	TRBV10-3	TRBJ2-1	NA	TGTGCCATCAGTTTTCTAGGGGGGGGACAGTTCTTC	CAISFLGGGQFF
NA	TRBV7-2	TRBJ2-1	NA	TGTGCCAGCAGCCCCGACAGCCGTTTACCAGAGACCCAGTTC	CASSPDSRLPETQF
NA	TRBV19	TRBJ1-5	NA	TGTGCCAGTAGTATCCGGGGTTATCCCTACGAGCATTTT	CASSIRGYPYEHF
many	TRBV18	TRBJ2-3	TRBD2	TGTGCCAGCTCACCACCGGCGGGGGGGCAGTATTTT	CASSPPAGGQYF
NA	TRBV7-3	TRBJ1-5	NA	NA	CASSLTQGNQYFGF
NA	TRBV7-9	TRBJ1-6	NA	TGTGCCAGTAGTCTGAGGGACAATTCACCCCTCCACTTT	CASSLRDNSPLHF
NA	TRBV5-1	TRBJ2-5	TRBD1	TGCGCCAGCAGCTTGACAGGGGTCGGACAGACCCAGTACTTC	CASSLTGVGQTQYF
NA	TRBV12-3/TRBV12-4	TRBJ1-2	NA	TGTGCCAGCAGCTTGGCTGCCTGGGACTATGGCTACACCTTC	CASSLAAWDYGYTF
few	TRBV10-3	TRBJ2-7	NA	TGTGCCATCAGTGAATCAGGTATCTACGAGCAGTACTTC	CAISESGIYEQYF
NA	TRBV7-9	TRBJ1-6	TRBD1	TGTGCCAGCAGCCTGCCGGGACAGGGGTTTGATTCACCCCTCCACTTT	CASSLPGQGFDSPLHF
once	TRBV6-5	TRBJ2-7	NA	TGTGCCAGCAGCTCCCCCGGCTACCTAATCTCCTACGAGCAGTACTTC	CASSSPGYLISYEQYF
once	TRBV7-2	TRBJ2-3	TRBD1	TGTGCCAGCAGCTCGGGACAGGGATATGACTACACCTTCTTT	CASSSGQGYDYTFF